This record concerns one TCR beta chain sequence. The sample is drawn from a study of T cell changes during pregnancy in multiple sclerosis. The assay was immunoSEQ multiplex PCR, and TCRdb's table has in-frame clones only and misses some. The top ten hold 0.58% of the sample, which has about 70,000 clones, 90% to 95% seen once. With 5 bases clipped from V and 5 bases from J, the junction kept 11 bases outside the gene matches. CDR1 and CDR2 (germline): MNHEY, SMNVEV (reference sequence). The CDR3 spans 16 residues. The sequence derives from a female donor with multiple sclerosis, enrolled in a pregnancy study. The genes are TRBV27 and TRBJ2-7, with 11 bases identical to TRBD1. The material was peripheral blood, obtained in the third trimester of pregnancy. The CDR3 spells CASSPQAGQGANEQYF. The CDR3, as DNA: TGTGCCAGCAGTCCTCAGGCAGGACAGGGGGCGAACGAGCAGTACTTC.